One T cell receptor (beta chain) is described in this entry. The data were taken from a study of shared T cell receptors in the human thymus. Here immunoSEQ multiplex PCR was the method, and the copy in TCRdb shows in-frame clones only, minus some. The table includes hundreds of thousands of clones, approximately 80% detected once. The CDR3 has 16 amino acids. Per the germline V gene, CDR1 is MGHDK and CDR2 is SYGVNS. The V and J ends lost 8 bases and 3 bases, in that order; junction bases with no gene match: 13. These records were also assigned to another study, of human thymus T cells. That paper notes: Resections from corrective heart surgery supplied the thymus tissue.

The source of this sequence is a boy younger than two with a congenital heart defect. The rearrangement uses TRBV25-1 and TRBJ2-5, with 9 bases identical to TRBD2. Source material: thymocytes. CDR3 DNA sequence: TGTGCCAGCTCATATAGCGGGAGAGGAGAGGAAGAGACCCAGTACTTC. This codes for CASSYSGRGEEETQYF.